This is a list of T cell receptor beta chains from one sample in a study of OX40 agonist ivuxolimab in advanced cancers. The protocol was immunoSEQ multiplex PCR, while the TCRdb copy is restricted to in-frame clones and leaves out a portion. The sample has some 73,000 clones, 80% to 90% seen once. This specimen consisted of CD4+ or CD8+ T cells sorted from blood, obtained in a trial of the OX40 agonist ivuxolimab. The receptors come from an adult with an advanced solid tumor such as melanoma, head and neck, liver or kidney cancer. Each CDR3 is given without its conserved first and last residue.

V	J	CDR3
TRBV21-1	TRBJ2-7	ASSKDCVGPYEQY
TRBV6-5	TRBJ1-5	ASSSTGFQPQH
TRBV11-2	TRBJ1-2	ASSLWSREGDNYGYT
TRBV6-6	TRBJ2-2	ASSYNWATGELF
TRBV28	TRBJ2-7	ASSPSDRGSSYEQY
TRBV4-1	TRBJ1-6	ASSRLNSPLH
TRBV7-9	TRBJ1-2	ASSTGQGNIGYT
TRBV6-4	TRBJ1-6	ASSDVVTGISPLH
TRBV6-1	TRBJ2-2	ASSAESGTGVIGELF
TRBV9	TRBJ1-2	ASRGGGGGYT
TRBV5-1	TRBJ2-3	ASSFTGGRADTQY